This T cell receptor (beta chain) is drawn from a study of cytomegalovirus exposure and HLA in healthy donors. In the study overall: Counted in an early data release were tens of millions of unique TCRs from HLA-typed donors. Study conclusions and caveats: Later work found that TCR association rates differed between HLA loci; DRB1 had the most and HLA-C the fewest. Sequencing likely produced, as an artifact, a cluster of highly shared sequence variants.

The PCR was carried out with 60 Vbeta primers and 13 Jbeta primers. This table comes from immunoSEQ multiplex PCR, and its TCRdb copy is limited to in-frame clones, with some not included. Among fewer than 100,000 clones listed, about three quarters were seen once. On this clone: What it recognizes is unknown.

The CDR3 spans 22 residues. Healthy donors of bone marrow made up the group. The material sequenced was PBMCs. The rearrangement uses TRBV21-1 and TRBJ1-3; the D call TRBD1 from the table was never checked on the DNA. TRBV21-1 is described as a pseudogene. The TCR was taken from a male donor in good health and CMV-seropositive. The CDR3 sequence is CASGINRDRGQKVSPSGNTIYF. The CDR3 DNA follows: TGTGCCAGCGGTATTAACCGGGACAGGGGGCAAAAAGTATCCCCCTCTGGAAACACCATATATTTT.